This T cell receptor beta chain was profiled in a study of T cells after yellow fever vaccination. In the study overall: Preparing low-cell-number fractions relied on SMART-Seq v4 Ultra Low Input. Study results and limitations: It was a small share of clonotypes that appeared in both CD4 and CD8 compartments.

This CDR3 contains 12 residues. CDR1 and CDR2 from the germline V gene are SGHVS and FQNEAQ. The V end lost 1 base, the J end lost 14 bases, and 12 bases lay between the germline ends. This clonotype came up a few times. Antigen: not known. TCRdb reprocessed the 5' RACE reads via MiXCR and lists one record per CDR3 protein. This sample has about 300,000 distinct CDR3 sequences, with 7.5% to 9.5% found just once. This TCR was recovered from a man younger than 35 who received the YFV17D yellow fever vaccine. The J gene is TRBJ2-1, the V gene TRBV7-8; D might be TRBD2 (5 bases). The sequences come from CD4+ T cells sorted from PBMCs, collected 5 days after the yellow fever booster vaccination. The CDR3 reads CASSLDSGKEFF. In DNA form, the CDR3 reads TGTGCCAGCAGCTTAGATTCGGGGAAGGAGTTCTTC.